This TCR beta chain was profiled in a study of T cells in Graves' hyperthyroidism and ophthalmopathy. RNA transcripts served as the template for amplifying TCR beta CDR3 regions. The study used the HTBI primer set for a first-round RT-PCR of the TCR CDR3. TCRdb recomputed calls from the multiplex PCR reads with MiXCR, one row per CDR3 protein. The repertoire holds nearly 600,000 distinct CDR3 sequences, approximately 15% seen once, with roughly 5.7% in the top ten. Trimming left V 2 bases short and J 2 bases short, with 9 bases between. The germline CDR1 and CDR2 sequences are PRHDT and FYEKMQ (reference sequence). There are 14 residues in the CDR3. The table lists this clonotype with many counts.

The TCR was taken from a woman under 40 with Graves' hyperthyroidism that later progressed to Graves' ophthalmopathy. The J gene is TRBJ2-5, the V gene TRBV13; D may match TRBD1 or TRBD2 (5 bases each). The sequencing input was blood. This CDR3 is CASSLRGEQETQYF. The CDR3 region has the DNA TGTGCCAGCAGCTTAAGGGGAGAGCAAGAGACCCAGTACTTC.